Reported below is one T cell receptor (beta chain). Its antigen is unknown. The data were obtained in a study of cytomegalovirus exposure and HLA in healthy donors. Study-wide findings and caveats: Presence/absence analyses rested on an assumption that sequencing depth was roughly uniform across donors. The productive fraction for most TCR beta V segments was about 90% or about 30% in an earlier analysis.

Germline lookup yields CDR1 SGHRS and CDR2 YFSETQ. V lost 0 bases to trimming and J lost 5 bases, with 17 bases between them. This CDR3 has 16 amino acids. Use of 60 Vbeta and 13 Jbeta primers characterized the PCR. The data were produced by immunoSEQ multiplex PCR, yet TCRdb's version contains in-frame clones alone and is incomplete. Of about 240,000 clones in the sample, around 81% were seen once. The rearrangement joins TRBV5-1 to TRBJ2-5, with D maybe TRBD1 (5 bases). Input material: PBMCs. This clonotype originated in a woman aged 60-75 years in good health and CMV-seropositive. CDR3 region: CASSLGAGLNLETQYF. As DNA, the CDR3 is TGCGCCAGCAGCTTGGGGGCAGGGTTAAATTTGGAGACCCAGTACTTC.